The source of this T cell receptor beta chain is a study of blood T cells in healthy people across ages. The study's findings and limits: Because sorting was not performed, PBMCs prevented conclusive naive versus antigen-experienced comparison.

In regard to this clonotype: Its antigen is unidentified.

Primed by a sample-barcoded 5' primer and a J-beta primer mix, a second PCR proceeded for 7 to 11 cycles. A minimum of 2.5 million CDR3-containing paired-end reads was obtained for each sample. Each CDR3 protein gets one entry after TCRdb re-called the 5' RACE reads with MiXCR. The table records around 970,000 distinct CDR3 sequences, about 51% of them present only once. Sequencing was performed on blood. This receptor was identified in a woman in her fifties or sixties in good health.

CDR3 sequence: CASSSDYYGYTF. DNA for the CDR3: TGTGCCAGCAGTTCCGACTACTATGGCTACACCTTC. V and J are TRBV6-5 and TRBJ1-2; the D is unclear. The CDR3 is 12 residues long. Germline loops: CDR1 MNHEY, CDR2 SVGAGI. V lost 4 bases to trimming and J lost 3 bases, with 6 bases between them.